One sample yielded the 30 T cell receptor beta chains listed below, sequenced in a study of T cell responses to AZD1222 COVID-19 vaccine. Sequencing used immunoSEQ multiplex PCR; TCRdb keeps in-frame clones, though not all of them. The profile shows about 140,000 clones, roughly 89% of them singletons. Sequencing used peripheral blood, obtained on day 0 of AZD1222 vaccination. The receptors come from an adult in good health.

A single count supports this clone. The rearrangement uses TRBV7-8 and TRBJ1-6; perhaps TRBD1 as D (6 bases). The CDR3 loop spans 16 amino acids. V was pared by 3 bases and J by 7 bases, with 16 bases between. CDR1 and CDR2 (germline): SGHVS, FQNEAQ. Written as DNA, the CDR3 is TGTGCCAGCAGCTTTGGCGGGGGGCAGGGGAATTCACCCCTCCACTTT. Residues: CASSFGGGQGNSPLHF.

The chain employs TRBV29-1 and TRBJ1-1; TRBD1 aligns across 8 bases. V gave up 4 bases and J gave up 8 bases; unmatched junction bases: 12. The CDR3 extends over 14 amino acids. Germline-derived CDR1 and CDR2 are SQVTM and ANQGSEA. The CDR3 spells CSVAVFGTGLEAFF. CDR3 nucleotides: TGCAGCGTTGCGGTATTCGGGACAGGACTAGAAGCTTTCTTT.

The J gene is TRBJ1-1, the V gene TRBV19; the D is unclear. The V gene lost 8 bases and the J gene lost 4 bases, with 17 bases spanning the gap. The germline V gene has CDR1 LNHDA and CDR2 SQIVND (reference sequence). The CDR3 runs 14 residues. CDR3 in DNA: TGTGCCAGTCGAGACACGGACTTGAGCACTGAAGCTTTCTTT. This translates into CASRDTDLSTEAFF.

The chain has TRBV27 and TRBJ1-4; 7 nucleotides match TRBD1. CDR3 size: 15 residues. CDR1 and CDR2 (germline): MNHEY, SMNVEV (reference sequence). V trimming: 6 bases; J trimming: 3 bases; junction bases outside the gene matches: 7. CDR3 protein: CASSTQGVANEKLFF. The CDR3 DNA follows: TGTGCCAGCAGCACCCAGGGGGTGGCTAATGAAAAACTGTTTTTT.

The CDR3 DNA sequence: TGTGCCAGCAGCCCTAGGGCCGGGTTCGTCTATGGCTACACCTTC. It specifies CASSPRAGFVYGYTF. V gene TRBV5-6 combines with J gene TRBJ1-2; D is unresolved. This CDR3 spans 15 amino acids. V lost 4 bases and J lost 4, with 17 bases in between. Germline V gives CDR1 SGHDT, CDR2 YYEEEE.

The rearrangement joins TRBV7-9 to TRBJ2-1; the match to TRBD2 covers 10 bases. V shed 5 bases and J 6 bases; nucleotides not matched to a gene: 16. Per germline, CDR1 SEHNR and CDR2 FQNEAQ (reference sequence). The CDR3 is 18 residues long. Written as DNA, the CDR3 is TGTGCCAGCAGCCCACAATCTGGGACTAGCGACAGAAGCAATGAGCAGTTCTTC. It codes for CASSPQSGTSDRSNEQFF.

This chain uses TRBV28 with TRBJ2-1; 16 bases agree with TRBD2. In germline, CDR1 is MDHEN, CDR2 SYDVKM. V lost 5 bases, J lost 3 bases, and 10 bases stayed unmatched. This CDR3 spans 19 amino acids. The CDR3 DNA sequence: TGTGCCAGCAGTCGCCGGGGACTAGCGGGAGGGCCCAACTACAATGAGCAGTTCTTC. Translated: CASSRRGLAGGPNYNEQFF.

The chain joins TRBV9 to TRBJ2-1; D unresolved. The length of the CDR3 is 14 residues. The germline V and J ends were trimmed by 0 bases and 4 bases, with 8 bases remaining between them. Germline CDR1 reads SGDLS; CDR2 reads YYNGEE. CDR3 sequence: CASSVGVTYNEQFF. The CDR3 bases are TGTGCCAGCAGCGTAGGTGTTACATACAATGAGCAGTTCTTC.

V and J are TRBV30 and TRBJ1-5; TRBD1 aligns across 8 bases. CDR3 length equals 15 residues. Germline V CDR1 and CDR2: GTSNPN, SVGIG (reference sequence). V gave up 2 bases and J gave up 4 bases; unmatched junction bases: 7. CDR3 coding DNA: TGTGCCTGGAGTCGGGCGACAGGGGCTAATCAGCCCCAGCATTTT. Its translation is CAWSRATGANQPQHF.

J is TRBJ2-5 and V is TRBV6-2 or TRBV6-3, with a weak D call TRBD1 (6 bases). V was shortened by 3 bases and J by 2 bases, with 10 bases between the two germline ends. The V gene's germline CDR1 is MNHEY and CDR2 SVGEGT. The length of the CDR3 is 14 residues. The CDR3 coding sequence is TGTGCCAGCAGTTATAAGGGGGAACAAGAGACCCAGTACTTC. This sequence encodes CASSYKGEQETQYF.

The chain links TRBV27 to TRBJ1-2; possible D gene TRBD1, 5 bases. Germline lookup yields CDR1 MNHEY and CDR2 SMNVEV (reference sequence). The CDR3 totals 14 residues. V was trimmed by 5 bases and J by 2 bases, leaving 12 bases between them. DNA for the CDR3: TGTGCCAGCAGTCCCGCGGGACCGAACTATGGCTACACCTTC. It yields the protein CASSPAGPNYGYTF.

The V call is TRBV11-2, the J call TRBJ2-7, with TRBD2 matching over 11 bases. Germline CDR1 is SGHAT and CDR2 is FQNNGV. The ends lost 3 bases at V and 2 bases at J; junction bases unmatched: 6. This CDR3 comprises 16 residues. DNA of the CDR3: TGTGCCAGCAGCTTGTTGATAGCGGGAGGGCCCTACGAGCAGTACTTC. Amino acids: CASSLLIAGGPYEQYF.

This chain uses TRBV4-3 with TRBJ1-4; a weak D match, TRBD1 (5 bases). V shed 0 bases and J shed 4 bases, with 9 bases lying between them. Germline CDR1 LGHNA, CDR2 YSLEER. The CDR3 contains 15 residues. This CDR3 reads CASSQDLGDNEKLFF. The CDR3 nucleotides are TGCGCCAGCAGCCAAGATTTGGGGGATAATGAAAAACTGTTTTTT.

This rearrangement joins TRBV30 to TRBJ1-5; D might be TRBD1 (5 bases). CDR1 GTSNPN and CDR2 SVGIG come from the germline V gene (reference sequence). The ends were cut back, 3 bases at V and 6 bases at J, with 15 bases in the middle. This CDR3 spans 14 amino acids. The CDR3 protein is CAWRRQGVAQPQHF. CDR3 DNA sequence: TGTGCCTGGAGAAGGCAGGGCGTAGCTCAGCCCCAGCATTTT.

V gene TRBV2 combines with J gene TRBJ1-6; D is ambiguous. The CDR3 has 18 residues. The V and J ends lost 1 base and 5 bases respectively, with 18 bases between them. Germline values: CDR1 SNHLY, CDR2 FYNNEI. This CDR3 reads CASSEEVAGGWNNSPLHF. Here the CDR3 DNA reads TGTGCCAGCAGTGAAGAGGTGGCAGGTGGTTGGAATAATTCACCCCTCCACTTT.

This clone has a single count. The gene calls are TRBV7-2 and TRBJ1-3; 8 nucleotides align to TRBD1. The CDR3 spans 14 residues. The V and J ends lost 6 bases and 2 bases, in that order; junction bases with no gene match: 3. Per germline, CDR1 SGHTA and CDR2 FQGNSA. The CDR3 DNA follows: TGTGCCAGCAGGCAACAGGGGGCTGGAAACACCATATATTTT. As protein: CASRQQGAGNTIYF.

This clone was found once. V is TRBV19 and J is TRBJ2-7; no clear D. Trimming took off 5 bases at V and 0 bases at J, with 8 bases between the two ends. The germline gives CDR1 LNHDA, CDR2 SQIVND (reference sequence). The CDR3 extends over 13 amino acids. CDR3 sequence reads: CASSFQVSYEQYF. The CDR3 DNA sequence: TGTGCCAGTAGTTTTCAAGTCTCCTACGAGCAGTACTTC.

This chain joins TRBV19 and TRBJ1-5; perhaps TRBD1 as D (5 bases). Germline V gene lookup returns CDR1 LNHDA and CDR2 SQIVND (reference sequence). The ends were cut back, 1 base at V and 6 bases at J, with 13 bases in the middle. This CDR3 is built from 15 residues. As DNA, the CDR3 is TGTGCCAGTAGTATAGGAGGGCAGGGTAGTCAGCCCCAGCATTTT. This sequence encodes CASSIGGQGSQPQHF.

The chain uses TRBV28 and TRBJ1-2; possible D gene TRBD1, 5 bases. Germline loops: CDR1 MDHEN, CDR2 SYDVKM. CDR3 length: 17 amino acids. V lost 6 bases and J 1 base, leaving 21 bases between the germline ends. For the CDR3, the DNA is TGTGCCAGCAGCTATGCAGGACACCTTCCTTTTAACTATGGCTACACCTTC. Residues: CASSYAGHLPFNYGYTF.

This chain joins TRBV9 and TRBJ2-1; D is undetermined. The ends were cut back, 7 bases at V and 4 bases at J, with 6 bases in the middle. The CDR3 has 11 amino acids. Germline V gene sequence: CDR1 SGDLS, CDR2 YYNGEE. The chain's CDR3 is CASGGYNEQFF. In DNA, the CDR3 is TGTGCCAGCGGCGGTTACAATGAGCAGTTCTTC.

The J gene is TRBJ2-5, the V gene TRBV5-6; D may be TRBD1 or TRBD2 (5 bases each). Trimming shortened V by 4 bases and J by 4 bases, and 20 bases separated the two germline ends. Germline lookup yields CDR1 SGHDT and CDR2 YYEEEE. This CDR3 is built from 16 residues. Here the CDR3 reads CASSPSGGVGVETQYF. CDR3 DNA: TGTGCCAGCAGCCCTTCTGGGGGTGTGGGAGTAGAGACCCAGTACTTC.

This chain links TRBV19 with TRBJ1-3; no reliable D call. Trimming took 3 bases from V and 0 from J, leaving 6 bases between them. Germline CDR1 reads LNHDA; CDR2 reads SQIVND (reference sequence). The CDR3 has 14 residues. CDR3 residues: CASSITASGNTIYF. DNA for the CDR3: TGTGCCAGTAGTATTACCGCCTCTGGAAACACCATATATTTT.

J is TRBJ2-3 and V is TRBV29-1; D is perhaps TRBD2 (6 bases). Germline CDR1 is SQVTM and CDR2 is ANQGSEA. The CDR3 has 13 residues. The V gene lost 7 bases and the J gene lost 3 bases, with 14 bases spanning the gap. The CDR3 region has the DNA TGCAGCGGCAACGGGAGATTGACAGATACGCAGTATTTT. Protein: CSGNGRLTDTQYF.

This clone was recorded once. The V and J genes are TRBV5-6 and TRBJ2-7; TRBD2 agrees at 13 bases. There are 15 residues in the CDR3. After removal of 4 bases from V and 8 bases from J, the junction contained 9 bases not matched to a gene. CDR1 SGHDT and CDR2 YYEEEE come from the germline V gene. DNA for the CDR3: TGTGCCAGCAGCCCGGGACTAGCGGGAAATCGGAAGCAGTACTTC. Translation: CASSPGLAGNRKQYF.

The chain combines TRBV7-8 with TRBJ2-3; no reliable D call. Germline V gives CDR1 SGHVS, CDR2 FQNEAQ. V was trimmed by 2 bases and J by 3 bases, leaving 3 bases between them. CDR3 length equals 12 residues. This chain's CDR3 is CASSLRTDTQYF. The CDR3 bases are TGTGCCAGCAGCTTAAGGACAGATACGCAGTATTTT.

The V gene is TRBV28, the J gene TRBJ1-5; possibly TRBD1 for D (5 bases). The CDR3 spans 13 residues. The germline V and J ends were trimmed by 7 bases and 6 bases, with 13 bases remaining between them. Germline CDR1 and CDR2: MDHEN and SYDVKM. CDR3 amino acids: CASTLGVLQPQHF. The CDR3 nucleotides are TGTGCCAGCACTCTAGGGGTCCTTCAGCCCCAGCATTTT.

CDR3 nucleotide sequence: TGTGCCAGCAGCTTAGCTGGCCGTAAGGAAAAACTGTTTTTT. It encodes CASSLAGRKEKLFF. The chain joins TRBV11-2 to TRBJ1-4, with no clear D. The CDR3 loop spans 14 amino acids. Germline CDR1 and CDR2: SGHAT and FQNNGV. V dropped 1 base and J dropped 8 bases, with 11 bases sitting between them.

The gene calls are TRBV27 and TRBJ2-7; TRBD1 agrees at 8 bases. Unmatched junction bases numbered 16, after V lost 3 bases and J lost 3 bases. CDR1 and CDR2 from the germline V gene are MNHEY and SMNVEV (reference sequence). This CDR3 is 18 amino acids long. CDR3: CASSFTGTGLKGLYEQYF. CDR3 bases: TGTGCCAGCAGTTTTACTGGGACAGGATTAAAAGGGCTCTACGAGCAGTACTTC.

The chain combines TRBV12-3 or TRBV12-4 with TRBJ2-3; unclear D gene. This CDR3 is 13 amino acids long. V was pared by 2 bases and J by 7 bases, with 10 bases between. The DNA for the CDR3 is TGTGCCAGCAGTTTAAAAAGTGTGTATACGCAGTATTTT. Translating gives CASSLKSVYTQYF.

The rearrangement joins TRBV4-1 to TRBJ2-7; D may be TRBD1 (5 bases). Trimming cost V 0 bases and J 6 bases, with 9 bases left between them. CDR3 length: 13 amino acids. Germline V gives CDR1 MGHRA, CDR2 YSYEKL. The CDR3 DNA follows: TGCGCCAGCAGCCAAGACTGGGGCTTCGAGCAGTACTTC. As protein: CASSQDWGFEQYF.